A single sample gave rise to the 18 T cell receptor beta chains below, sequenced in a study of CD8+CD57+ T cells in acquired aplastic anemia. Profiling of TCR beta VDJ combinations and CDR3 sequences used genomic DNA as template. From the reads, TCRdb called clonotypes with MiXCR, one entry per CDR3 protein. The sample includes 250,000 or so distinct CDR3 sequences, 40% to 50% seen only once; the top ten take over 7.5%. Selection for sequencing was limited to patients who had shown CD8+CD57+ cell expansion by flow cytometry. The sequenced sample was sorted CD4+, CD8+, or CD8+CD57+ T cells (not recorded which) from PBMCs. The source is a human donor with aplastic anemia.

The chain carries TRBV6-4 and TRBJ2-7; 7 bases line up with TRBD1. Trimming cost V 2 bases and J 1 base; bases outside gene matches: 8. Looked up from germline, CDR1 is MRHNA and CDR2 is SNTAGT. The CDR3 has 16 residues. The CDR3 DNA reads as TGTGCCAGCAGTGACGGGACAGTGACGAATTCCTACGAGCAGTACTTC. Translated: CASSDGTVTNSYEQYF.

This clonotype was seen ten or more times. The chain joins TRBV4-1 to TRBJ1-5; the D is unclear. Germline V lookup: CDR1 MGHRA, CDR2 YSYEKL. This CDR3 contains 13 residues. V lost 0 bases and J lost 6, with 6 bases in between. The CDR3 coding sequence is TGCGCCAGCAGCCAAGAGGGGTTTCAGCCCCAGCATTTT. It specifies CASSQEGFQPQHF.

V and J are TRBV7-2 and TRBJ1-2; 9 bases line up with TRBD1. The CDR3 is made up of 12 amino acids. The V and J ends lost 4 bases and 11 bases, in that order; junction bases with no gene match: 5. The germline V gene encodes CDR1 SGHTA and CDR2 FQGNSA. CDR3: CASSYGDREYTF. DNA for the CDR3: TGTGCCAGCAGCTATGGGGACAGGGAGTACACCTTC.

V is TRBV29-1 and J is TRBJ2-2; TRBD1 aligns across 7 bases. This CDR3 spans 14 amino acids. Per germline, CDR1 SQVTM and CDR2 ANQGSEA. V shed 4 bases and J 6 bases; nucleotides not matched to a gene: 8. The CDR3 sequence is CSVGTGSSAGELFF. The CDR3 nucleotides read TGCAGCGTTGGGACAGGTTCCTCCGCCGGGGAGCTGTTTTTT.

Comment on this clonotype: A read error is possible here, since a much larger clone lies one base away. Likely a read error: the CDR3 ends without its conserved phenylalanine or tryptophan. The chain has TRBV6-1 and TRBJ2-7, with TRBD2 matching 7 bases. This CDR3 comprises 13 residues. CDR1 is MNHNS, CDR2 SASEGT, per germline. Trimming took 7 bases from V and 1 from J; bases not matched to a gene: 4. This CDR3 is CASIMGGSYEQYL. CDR3 coding DNA: TGTGCCAGCATTATGGGGGGGTCCTACGAGCAGTACCTC.

About this clonotype: A read error may account for a junction end that differs from germline. The chain is built from TRBV10-3 and TRBJ2-5, with D possibly called TRBD1 or TRBD2 (6 bases each). Germline CDR1 is ENHRY and CDR2 is SYGVKD. The CDR3 loop spans 13 amino acids. The CDR3 nucleotides read TGTGCCAGCAGTTTAGGGGGGCCAGAGACCCAGTACTTC. It codes for CASSLGGPETQYF.

The table lists this clonotype with many counts. V gene TRBV12-3 or TRBV12-4 combines with J gene TRBJ2-2; perhaps TRBD2 as D (6 bases). CDR3 size: 15 residues. Trimming pared 3 bases from V and 5 bases from J, leaving 13 bases between. CDR3 nucleotide sequence: TGTGCCAGCAGTTTTAAGAGGGAGGTTACCGGGGAGCTGTTTTTT. It encodes CASSFKREVTGELFF.

Notes on this clonotype: A much larger clone differs by one base, so this may be a read error. V usage is TRBV5-6 and J usage is TRBJ1-2; 8 nucleotides align to TRBD1. Germline V gene data show CDR1 as SGHDT and CDR2 as YYEEEE. The CDR3 loop spans 18 amino acids. The CDR3 region has the DNA TGTGCCGGCAGCCGGAAAATACGGACAGGGAAGGAGGGCTATGGCTACACCTTC. Residues: CAGSRKIRTGKEGYGYTF.

This clonotype came up many times. The chain combines TRBV10-3 with TRBJ1-1; TRBD1 agrees at 7 bases. V lost 4 bases to trimming and J lost 1 base; unmatched junction nucleotides: 6. This CDR3 is built from 15 residues. The germline gives CDR1 ENHRY, CDR2 SYGVKD. The CDR3 reads CAISGFGTANTEAFF. DNA for the CDR3: TGTGCCATCAGTGGGTTCGGGACAGCGAACACTGAAGCTTTCTTT.

V is TRBV18 and J is TRBJ2-1, with a possible D match to TRBD1 (6 bases). The CDR3 totals 15 residues. The V gene's germline CDR1 is KGHSH and CDR2 LQKENI. Trimming stripped 2 bases from V and 0 bases from J, with 8 bases between. The CDR3 region is CASSPGTSSYNEQFF. Written as DNA, the CDR3 is TGTGCCAGCTCACCAGGGACAAGCTCCTACAATGAGCAGTTCTTC.

CDR3 loop: CASSSGTRSDEQYF. The DNA of the CDR3 is TGTGCCAGTAGCTCCGGGACTAGAAGCGACGAGCAGTACTTC. This chain connects TRBV19 to TRBJ2-7; TRBD2 matches 8 bases. Germline V CDR1 and CDR2: LNHDA, SQIVND (reference sequence). The junction had 9 bases not matched to a gene; V was cut back by 6 bases and J by 5 bases. The CDR3 spans 14 residues. Combining the CDR3 with reference TRBV19 and TRBJ2-7 gives the whole variable domain DGGITQSPKYLFRKEGQNVTLSCEQNLNHDAMYWYRQDPGQGLRLIYYSQIVNDFQKGDIAEGYSVSREKKESFPLTVTSAQKNPTAFYLCASSSGTRSDEQYFGPGTRLTVT.

This clonotype occurred many times. The chain's CDR3 is CASSSRTASSTDTQYF. CDR3 coding DNA: TGTGCCAGCAGCTCACGGACTGCCTCTAGCACAGATACGCAGTATTTT. The V call is TRBV7-9, the J call TRBJ2-3; D perhaps matches TRBD2 (5 bases). The CDR3 extends over 16 amino acids. The ends were cut back, 4 bases at V and 0 bases at J, with 14 bases in the middle. Germline V CDR1 and CDR2: SEHNR, FQNEAQ (reference sequence).

Notes on this clonotype: This sequence may be a read error, since a much larger clone differs from it by one base. J is TRBJ2-7 and V is TRBV30, with TRBD2 matching 7 bases. The germline CDR1 and CDR2 sequences are GTSNPN and SVGIG (reference sequence). This CDR3 contains 12 residues. This CDR3 reads CAWSGGGSQQHF. In nucleotides, the CDR3 is TGTGCCTGGAGTGGTGGCGGGAGTCAGCAGCACTTC.

This clonotype was counted ten times or more. J is TRBJ1-6 and V is TRBV9; D not resolved. Germline CDR1 and CDR2: SGDLS and YYNGEE. The length of the CDR3 is 16 residues. V was shortened by 0 bases and J by 0 bases, with 7 bases between the two germline ends. The CDR3 region has the DNA TGTGCCAGCAGCGTAGGTGGGAGCTCCTATAATTCACCCCTCCACTTT. Encoded protein: CASSVGGSSYNSPLHF.

This clonotype was recorded only once. The chain couples TRBV7-6 to TRBJ1-6; TRBD1 agrees at 9 bases. Germline V gene lookup returns CDR1 SGHVS and CDR2 FNYEAQ. The V and J ends lost 5 bases and 11 bases, in that order; junction bases with no gene match: 7. The CDR3 runs to 14 residues. The CDR3 DNA is TGTGCCAGCAGCCTGGGACAGGGCTTTGCACCCCTCCACTTT. It yields the protein CASSLGQGFAPLHF. The variable domain in full, completed from reference TRBV7-6 and TRBJ1-6, reads GAGVSQSPRYKVTKRGQDVALRCDPISGHVSLYWYRQALGQGPEFLTYFNYEAQQDKSGLPNDRFSAERPEGSISTLTIQRTEQRDSAMYRCASSLGQGFAPLHFGNGTRLTVT.

The V and J genes are TRBV7-6 and TRBJ2-1; perhaps TRBD1 as D (6 bases). V lost 1 base to trimming and J lost 9 bases, with 10 bases between them. CDR3 length equals 13 residues. Per germline, CDR1 SGHVS and CDR2 FNYEAQ. CDR3 loop: CASSLGGRSEQFF. CDR3 bases: TGTGCCAGCAGCTTAGGGGGGCGGAGTGAGCAGTTCTTC. Full variable domain (outside the CDR3, taken from reference TRBV7-6 and TRBJ2-1): GAGVSQSPRYKVTKRGQDVALRCDPISGHVSLYWYRQALGQGPEFLTYFNYEAQQDKSGLPNDRFSAERPEGSISTLTIQRTEQRDSAMYRCASSLGGRSEQFFGPGTRLTVL.

This clonotype showed up many times. This rearrangement joins TRBV25-1 to TRBJ2-7; TRBD1 matches at 8 bases. After removal of 4 bases from V and 5 bases from J, the junction contained 10 bases not matched to a gene. CDR3 size: 15 residues. CDR1 is MGHDK, CDR2 SYGVNS, per germline. The CDR3 DNA reads TGTGCCAGCAGTGGTTACAGGACAGGGTTCGACGAGCAGTACTTC. Translation gives CASSGYRTGFDEQYF.

The chain combines TRBV7-8 with TRBJ2-7; no clear D. Germline values: CDR1 SGHVS, CDR2 FQNEAQ. The CDR3 extends over 14 amino acids. The ends were cut back, 5 bases at V and 0 bases at J, with 11 bases in the middle. The CDR3 protein is CASSPTKNSYEQYF. CDR3 DNA sequence: TGTGCCAGCAGCCCTACGAAGAACTCCTACGAGCAGTACTTC. Using reference TRBV7-8 and TRBJ2-7 for the parts outside the CDR3, the full variable domain is GAGVSQSPRYKVAKRGQDVALRCDPISGHVSLFWYQQALGQGPEFLTYFQNEAQLDKSGLPSDRFFAERPEGSVSTLKIQRTQQEDSAVYLCASSPTKNSYEQYFGPGTRLTVT.